One and the same sample provided the 4 T cell receptor beta chains below, sequenced in a study of blood T cell repertoires in COVID-19. The method was immunoSEQ multiplex PCR; TCRdb's version includes in-frame clones alone and lacks a portion of them. The table shows about 240,000 clones, with approximately 85% occurring only once. The sample comprised peripheral blood. All receptors derive from a man aged 50 to 59 with COVID-19, enrolled during active disease.

In its sample, this clone was seen once. The chain carries TRBV5-1 and TRBJ2-1; D not resolved. The germline V gene encodes CDR1 SGHRS and CDR2 YFSETQ. Trimming stripped 4 bases from V and 1 base from J, with 6 bases between. The CDR3 extends over 13 amino acids. CDR3 DNA: TGCGCCAGCAGCAGAGTGTCCTACAATGAGCAGTTCTTC. Its protein product is CASSRVSYNEQFF.

The chain uses TRBV27 and TRBJ2-2; a weak D match, TRBD1 (6 bases). The CDR3 is 16 residues long. Germline-derived CDR1 and CDR2 are MNHEY and SMNVEV (reference sequence). V was pared by 6 bases and J by 2 bases, with 16 bases between. The DNA of the CDR3 is TGTGCCAGCAGATCTTCAGGGGTGGCAAACACCGGGGAGCTGTTTTTT. Translating it yields CASRSSGVANTGELFF.

This chain links TRBV30 with TRBJ1-1, with D unclear. CDR1 is GTSNPN and CDR2 is SVGIG in the germline V gene (reference sequence). The CDR3 is 11 amino acids. The CDR3 nucleotides are TGTGCACGGAGAGGTGACACTGAAGCTTTCTTT. Translating gives CARRGDTEAFF.

This rearrangement joins TRBV7-9 to TRBJ2-7; no reliable D call. V was clipped by 0 bases and J by 2 bases, with 5 bases between them. Germline CDR1 SEHNR, CDR2 FQNEAQ (reference sequence). The CDR3 is 13 amino acids. The CDR3 coding sequence is TGTGCCAGCAGCTTAGCGCCAGCCTACGAGCAGTACTTC. Residues: CASSLAPAYEQYF.